This note documents a single T cell receptor (beta chain) sequence. In terms of age and location, participants ranged from about 18 to 95 years and lived in around 22 US areas. In the original workflow: Using reference gene primer amplification, nucleated cell counts were estimated. The assay was immunoSEQ multiplex PCR, and TCRdb's table has in-frame clones only and misses some. Clone size and V and J calls were adopted from that table, with D and trimming inferred from the DNA. The sample shows about 400,000 clones, roughly 86% of them seen only once. The data stem from a study of blood T cell repertoires in COVID-19. Study information: From the United States, Italy and Spain came samples of acute and convalescent COVID-19.

Trimming removed 4 bases from V and 5 bases from J; junction bases left unmatched: 19. This CDR3 is built from 18 residues. From germline, CDR1 is SGHDN and CDR2 FVKESK. The sequence derives from a woman aged 35 to 49 with acute COVID-19. Sequencing was done on a sample of PBMCs or T cells enriched from blood (not recorded which). The chain is built from TRBV14 and TRBJ1-1, with 7 bases matching TRBD1. CDR3 in amino acids: CASSPQPQFGRGVTEAFF. The CDR3 coding sequence is TGTGCCAGCAGCCCCCAACCGCAATTCGGCAGGGGGGTAACTGAAGCTTTCTTT.